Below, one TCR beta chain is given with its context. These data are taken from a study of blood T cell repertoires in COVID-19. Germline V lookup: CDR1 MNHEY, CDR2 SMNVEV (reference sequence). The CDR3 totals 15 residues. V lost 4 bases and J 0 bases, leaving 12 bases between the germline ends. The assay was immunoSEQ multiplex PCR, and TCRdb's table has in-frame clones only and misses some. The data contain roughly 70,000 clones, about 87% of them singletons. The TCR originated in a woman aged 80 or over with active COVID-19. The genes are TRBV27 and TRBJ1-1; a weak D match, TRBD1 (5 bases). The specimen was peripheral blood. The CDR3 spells CASSSRGRMNTEAFF. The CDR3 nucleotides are TGTGCCAGCAGTTCAAGGGGCAGGATGAACACTGAAGCTTTCTTT.